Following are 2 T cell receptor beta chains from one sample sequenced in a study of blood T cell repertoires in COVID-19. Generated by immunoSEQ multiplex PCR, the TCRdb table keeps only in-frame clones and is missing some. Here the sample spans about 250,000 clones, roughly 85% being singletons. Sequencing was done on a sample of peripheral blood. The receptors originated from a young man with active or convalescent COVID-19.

This chain's CDR3 is CASSSRQGSQGYTF. The CDR3, as DNA: TGTGCCAGTAGCTCTAGACAGGGGAGCCAAGGCTACACCTTC. V and J are TRBV19 and TRBJ1-2, with 8 positions matching TRBD1. After removal of 6 bases from V and 8 bases from J, the junction contained 11 bases not matched to a gene. CDR1 and CDR2 (germline): LNHDA, SQIVND (reference sequence). The CDR3 extends over 14 amino acids.

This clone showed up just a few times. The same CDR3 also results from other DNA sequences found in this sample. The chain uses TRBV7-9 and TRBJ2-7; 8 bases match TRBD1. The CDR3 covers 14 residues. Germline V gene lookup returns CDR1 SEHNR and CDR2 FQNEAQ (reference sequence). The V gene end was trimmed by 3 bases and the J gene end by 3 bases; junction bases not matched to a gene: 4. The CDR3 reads CASSFSGTGYEQYF. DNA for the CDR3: TGTGCCAGCAGCTTTTCCGGGACAGGCTACGAGCAGTACTTC.